This TCR beta chain was sequenced for a study of blood T cell repertoires in COVID-19. Per the authors' pipeline: From reference gene primer amplification, estimates of nucleated cell counts were derived. Clones were sequenced by immunoSEQ multiplex PCR, and TCRdb holds only the in-frame ones, with some missing. That table gives V, J and clone size, and the DNA gave D and trimming. The sample includes about 250,000 clones, about 83% of them seen just once. Cohorts were determined from participant-reported clinical history. Trimming left V 0 bases short and J 0 bases short, with 7 bases between. The CDR3 consists of 15 residues. In germline, CDR1 is MNHEY, CDR2 SVGAGI.

Sequencing input: PBMCs or T cells enriched from blood (not recorded which). The V gene is TRBV6-5, the J gene TRBJ2-3; D ambiguous. The clonotype originates from a woman between 40 and 50 years old who had been exposed to COVID-19. The CDR3 DNA follows: TGTGCCAGCAGTTACTCGGTTCGGAGCACAGATACGCAGTATTTT. It is translated as CASSYSVRSTDTQYF.